This note documents a single T cell receptor (beta chain) sequence. Antigen: not known. People whose metastatic non-small-cell lung cancer was chemo-refractory got focal radiation along with CTLA-4 blockade by ipilimumab. Clones were sequenced by immunoSEQ multiplex PCR, and TCRdb holds only the in-frame ones, with some missing. This table has about 72,000 clones, around four fifths appearing once. This sample was taken from a study of radiotherapy plus CTLA-4 blockade in lung cancer. Study in general: Among patients, over 15% showed objective responses, and around 30% had disease control.

From germline, CDR1 is SQVTM and CDR2 ANQGSEA. Trimming removed 2 bases at V and 8 bases at J, with 12 bases between. This CDR3 is 12 amino acids long. The study's findings and limits: Response was reportedly best predicted by early blood T cell clone dynamics, with interferon-beta. After treatment with radiotherapy plus ipilimumab, TCR clones that came from the tumor expanded in blood.

The gene calls are TRBV29-1 and TRBJ1-2, with a weak D call TRBD1 (6 bases). The clonotype originates from a human donor with non-small cell lung cancer who had a partial response to radiotherapy plus ipilimumab. This specimen consisted of peripheral blood, obtained from a patient treated with radiotherapy plus ipilimumab. CDR3 DNA: TGCAGCGTTGAAAGGGGGTCGTACGGCTACACCTTC. Translating it yields CSVERGSYGYTF.